This T cell receptor beta chain was profiled in a study of shared clonotypes between healthy human individuals. The method was immunoSEQ multiplex PCR; TCRdb's version includes in-frame clones alone and lacks a portion of them. The table has around 2.1 million clones, 90% to 96% seen once. General study points: A generally larger estimated richness was seen in naive subsets than in memory subsets.

There were no recent acute infections or vaccinations among the donors, who were healthy HIV-negative adults. Among the donors, all were Caucasian adults who lived in Nashville, Tennessee. Trimming removed 0 bases from V and 3 bases from J, with 2 bases in between. This CDR3 spans 13 amino acids. Germline CDR1 and CDR2: SNHLY and FYNNEI. Notes on this clone: The target antigen is unknown.

The gene calls are TRBV2 and TRBJ2-2, with unresolved D. The receptor was isolated from a man aged 18-30 years in good health. The sample was naive CD4+ T cells sorted from blood. Subset described: CD45RA+ positively selected. The CDR3 DNA reads TGTGCCAGCAGTGAAGCACACACCGGGGAGCTGTTTTTT. Its protein product is CASSEAHTGELFF.